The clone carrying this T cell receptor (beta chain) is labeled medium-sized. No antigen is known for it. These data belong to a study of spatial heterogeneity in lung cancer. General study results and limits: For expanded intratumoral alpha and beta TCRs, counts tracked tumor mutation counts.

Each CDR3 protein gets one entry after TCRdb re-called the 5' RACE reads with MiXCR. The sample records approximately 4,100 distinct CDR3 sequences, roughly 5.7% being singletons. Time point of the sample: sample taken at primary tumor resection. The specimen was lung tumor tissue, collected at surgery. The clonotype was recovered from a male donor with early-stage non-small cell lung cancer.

The CDR3 coding sequence is TGTGCCAGCAGTCCCTCTCCCGGGGGCGGCGAGCAGTACTTC. Amino acids: CASSPSPGGGEQYF. V and J are TRBV12-3 or TRBV12-4 and TRBJ2-7, with D perhaps being TRBD1 or TRBD2 (6 bases each). The V gene lost 5 bases and the J gene lost 6 bases, with 17 bases spanning the gap. The CDR3 sequence is 14 residues long.